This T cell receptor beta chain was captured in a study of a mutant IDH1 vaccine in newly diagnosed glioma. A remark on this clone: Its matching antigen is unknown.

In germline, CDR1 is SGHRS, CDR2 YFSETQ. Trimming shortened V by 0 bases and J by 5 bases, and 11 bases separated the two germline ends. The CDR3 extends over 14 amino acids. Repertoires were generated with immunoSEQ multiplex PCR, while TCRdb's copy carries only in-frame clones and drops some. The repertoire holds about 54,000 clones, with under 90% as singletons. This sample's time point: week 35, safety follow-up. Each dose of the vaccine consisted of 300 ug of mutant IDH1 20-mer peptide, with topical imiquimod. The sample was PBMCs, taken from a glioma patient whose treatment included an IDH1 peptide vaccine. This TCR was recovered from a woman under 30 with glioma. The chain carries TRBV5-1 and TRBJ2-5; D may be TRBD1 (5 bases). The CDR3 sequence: CASSLAQGPETQYF. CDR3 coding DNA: TGCGCCAGCAGCTTGGCGCAGGGCCCGGAGACCCAGTACTTC.